This TCR beta chain was retrieved from a study of cytomegalovirus exposure and HLA in healthy donors. Study results and caveats: In the 130 or so validation repertoires, about 94% of cluster scores exceeded 0, per a later analysis.

Profiling relied on immunoSEQ multiplex PCR, and the TCRdb table lists in-frame clones only, not all of them. Here the sample spans around 220,000 clones, around 90% being singletons. A remark on this clone: Its antigen is unknown.

CDR1 and CDR2 (germline): SNHLY, FYNNEI. V gave up 9 bases and J gave up 0 bases, with 19 bases separating them. The CDR3 length is 16 residues. The rearrangement links TRBV2 to TRBJ2-3; weak D call: TRBD1 (5 bases). The sample was PBMCs. This clonotype was sampled from a woman aged 18-29 years in good health and CMV-seronegative. The CDR3 DNA reads TGTGCCAGTGGTAGGTATGGGGCCACTAGCACAGATACGCAGTATTTT. It is translated as CASGRYGATSTDTQYF.